The 2 T cell receptor beta chains below come from one sample, sequenced in a study of technical replicates of blood from several donors. The assay was immunoSEQ multiplex PCR, and TCRdb's table has in-frame clones only and misses some. The repertoire includes about 81,000 clones, around 95% of them detected once, and under 0.4% sits in the top ten. The sample comprised T cells isolated from PBMCs. These receptors were collected from a human donor in good health.

The rearrangement links TRBV2 to TRBJ2-2, with 7 bases lining up with TRBD2. The ends lost 2 bases at V and 5 bases at J; junction bases unmatched: 8. The germline gives CDR1 SNHLY, CDR2 FYNNEI. The CDR3 has 16 residues. For the CDR3, the DNA is TGTGCCAGCAGTGAATTCGGCGGGAGTTGGACCGGGGAGCTGTTTTTT. Translating gives CASSEFGGSWTGELFF.

The genes are TRBV7-8 and TRBJ1-5, with TRBD1 as a possible D gene (5 bases). V shed 5 bases and J shed 5 bases, with 13 bases lying between them. The CDR3 covers 14 residues. Germline V lookup: CDR1 SGHVS, CDR2 FQNEAQ. Here the CDR3 DNA reads TGTGCCAGCAGCGCCCGACAGATTCATCAGCCCCAGCATTTT. The encoded protein is CASSARQIHQPQHF.